This T cell receptor (beta chain) was captured in a study of T cell responses to AZD1222 COVID-19 vaccine. The CDR3 loop spans 14 amino acids. Germline-derived CDR1 and CDR2 are SGHRS and YFSETQ. Trimming removed 0 bases from V and 0 bases from J, with 5 bases in between. Produced via immunoSEQ multiplex PCR; TCRdb's table is partial and in-frame only. Of approximately 180,000 clones in the sample, 88% are singletons; the top ten hold 25% to 30%. The source of this sequence is an adult who received the AZD1222 COVID-19 vaccine. The V call is TRBV5-1, the J call TRBJ2-3; D ambiguous. The source was peripheral blood, collected 28 days after the second AZD1222 dose. CDR3 protein: CASSLGLSTDTQYF. The CDR3 nucleotides are TGCGCCAGCAGCTTGGGACTTAGCACAGATACGCAGTATTTT.